These 29 T cell receptor beta chains came from one sample sequenced in a study of T cell repertoires in cytomegalovirus infection. Via MiXCR, TCRdb re-called the reads, giving one row per CDR3 protein. The sample shows about 920,000 distinct CDR3 sequences, roughly a third of them seen only once. Their specific antigens are unknown. The source was cultured CD8+ T cells from PBMCs, collected from culture after CMV antigen stimulation. The source of these receptors is a human donor in good health (CMV status not recorded). Some clones in this sample may be carry-over from other donors' samples.

This chain uses TRBV27 with TRBJ2-1; the D gene is possibly TRBD1 (5 bases). Between the trimmed V and J ends, which lost 7 bases and 0 bases, there was a span of 7 bases. The CDR3 runs to 13 residues. Germline values: CDR1 MNHEY, CDR2 SMNVEV (reference sequence). For the CDR3, the DNA is TGTGCCAGCAAGGACATCTCCTACAATGAGCAGTTCTTC. It specifies CASKDISYNEQFF.

This clonotype occurred many times. This chain uses TRBV7-2 with TRBJ1-5, with TRBD1 identical over 8 bases. Per the germline V gene, CDR1 is SGHTA and CDR2 is FQGNSA. The CDR3 consists of 17 residues. The junction had 11 bases not matched to a gene; V was cut back by 1 base and J by 6 bases. CDR3 sequence reads: CASSLGGGQGRFQPQHF. The CDR3 region has the DNA TGTGCCAGCAGCTTAGGTGGAGGACAGGGAAGGTTTCAGCCCCAGCATTTT.

This clonotype was seen repeatedly, ten times or more. The rearrangement links TRBV7-8 to TRBJ2-1; 7 positions agree with TRBD1. This CDR3 has 16 residues. Germline V lookup: CDR1 SGHVS, CDR2 FQNEAQ. The V gene end was trimmed by 2 bases and the J gene end by 4 bases; junction bases not matched to a gene: 8. CDR3: CASSLRLTGDYNEQFF. CDR3 in DNA: TGTGCCAGCAGCTTACGGTTAACAGGGGATTACAATGAGCAGTTCTTC.

This sequence joins TRBV4-1 and TRBJ1-6; unclear D gene. This CDR3 spans 14 amino acids. The germline CDR1 and CDR2 sequences are MGHRA and YSYEKL. V lost 0 bases to trimming and J lost 10 bases, with 10 bases between them. DNA for the CDR3: TGCGCCAGCAGCCAAGATACCCCCTCATCACCCCTCCACTTT. It encodes CASSQDTPSSPLHF.

The chain couples TRBV6-1 to TRBJ2-5; no clear D. The CDR3 contains 14 residues. CDR1 and CDR2 from the germline V gene are MNHNS and SASEGT. Trimming cost V 7 bases and J 4 bases, with 16 bases left between them. The DNA for the CDR3 is TGTGCCAGCAAGTGGAGATGGGTCCGAGAGACCCAGTACTTC. Translating gives CASKWRWVRETQYF.

This sequence joins TRBV11-3 and TRBJ2-3; D remains unclear. Germline V gene data show CDR1 as SGHNT and CDR2 as YENEEA. The length of the CDR3 is 15 residues. Trimming removed 5 bases from V and 4 bases from J, with 16 bases in between. The CDR3 DNA follows: TGTGCCAGCAGCCCCGGCATTGCTCGTGCAGATACGCAGTATTTT. Encoded protein: CASSPGIARADTQYF.

The V call is TRBV27, the J call TRBJ1-5, with D hard to call. This CDR3 comprises 16 residues. V was shortened by 4 bases and J by 3 bases, with 16 bases between the two germline ends. Germline V gives CDR1 MNHEY, CDR2 SMNVEV (reference sequence). The CDR3 nucleotides are TGTGCCAGCAGTTCTATCAGCGGCGAAGACAATCAGCCCCAGCATTTT. Its translation: CASSSISGEDNQPQHF.

The rearrangement links TRBV27 to TRBJ1-2; D uncertain. Germline V gives CDR1 MNHEY, CDR2 SMNVEV (reference sequence). V gave up 2 bases and J gave up 0 bases, with 16 bases separating them. The CDR3 has 17 amino acids. The CDR3 coding sequence is TGTGCCAGCAGTTTAAGTATATGGCAGTTAGCTAACTATGGCTACACCTTC. This codes for CASSLSIWQLANYGYTF.

The chain couples TRBV13 to TRBJ2-1, with D perhaps matching TRBD1 (6 bases). Germline V gene data show CDR1 as PRHDT and CDR2 as FYEKMQ (reference sequence). The CDR3 loop spans 15 amino acids. The ends were cut back, 1 base at V and 9 bases at J, with 16 bases in the middle. The CDR3: CASSLEQGKEGEQFF. CDR3 sequence (DNA): TGTGCCAGCAGCTTAGAACAGGGTAAAGAGGGTGAGCAGTTCTTC.

Only a few counts were recorded for this clonotype. The J gene is TRBJ1-5, the V gene TRBV27; the match to TRBD1 covers 7 bases. V lost 5 bases and J lost 6; bases outside the gene matches: 4. This CDR3 has 13 residues. Germline values: CDR1 MNHEY, CDR2 SMNVEV (reference sequence). The CDR3 loop reads CASSPNRGQPQHF. The CDR3 DNA is TGTGCCAGCAGTCCAAACAGGGGTCAGCCCCAGCATTTT.

On this clonotype itself: At one of its ends the junction is not consistent with the germline gene, which may arise from a read error. The chain employs TRBV7-9 and TRBJ1-1; weak D call: TRBD1 (6 bases). The CDR3 is 14 amino acids. Germline V gene data show CDR1 as SEHNR and CDR2 as FQNEAQ (reference sequence). CDR3 sequence (DNA): TGTGACAGCAGCAAACCTCAACAGGGCACTGAAGCTTTCTTT. It yields the protein CDSSKPQQGTEAFF.

The chain joins TRBV19 to TRBJ2-2; D is perhaps TRBD2 (5 bases). Germline V gene data show CDR1 as LNHDA and CDR2 as SQIVND (reference sequence). CDR3 size: 12 residues. Trimming took off 8 bases at V and 6 bases at J, with 10 bases between the two ends. The CDR3 nucleotides read TGTGCCAGTTATGGCGGGCCCGGGGAGCTGTTTTTT. This sequence encodes CASYGGPGELFF.

This chain joins TRBV6-6 and TRBJ2-1; no firm D call. In germline, CDR1 is MNHNY, CDR2 SVGAGI (reference sequence). Trimming took 5 bases from V and 8 from J, leaving 10 bases between them. CDR3 size: 12 residues. This CDR3 is CASSKTADEQFF. As DNA, the CDR3 is TGTGCCAGCAGTAAAACAGCCGATGAGCAGTTCTTC.

The rearrangement uses TRBV19 and TRBJ1-1; D is unclear. The length of the CDR3 is 16 residues. Per the germline V gene, CDR1 is LNHDA and CDR2 is SQIVND (reference sequence). Trimming removed 5 bases from V and 1 base from J, with 17 bases in between. This CDR3 reads CASSHPPDGSNTEAFF. The CDR3 DNA is TGTGCCAGTAGTCACCCCCCGGACGGATCGAACACTGAAGCTTTCTTT. The full variable domain, rest sourced from reference TRBV19 and TRBJ1-1, is DGGITQSPKYLFRKEGQNVTLSCEQNLNHDAMYWYRQDPGQGLRLIYYSQIVNDFQKGDIAEGYSVSREKKESFPLTVTSAQKNPTAFYLCASSHPPDGSNTEAFFGQGTRLTVV.

This clonotype has just one count. This sequence joins TRBV12-5 and TRBJ1-4; D uncertain. In germline, CDR1 is LGHNT, CDR2 FRNRAP. Between the trimmed V and J ends, which lost 2 bases and 8 bases, there was a span of 9 bases. This CDR3 is 13 amino acids long. CDR3 sequence: CASGLTTGEKLFF. The CDR3, as DNA: TGTGCTAGTGGTTTGACCACGGGAGAAAAACTGTTTTTT.

This clonotype came up a few times. The chain couples TRBV7-9 to TRBJ1-2; D remains unclear. The length of the CDR3 is 14 residues. Germline CDR1 and CDR2: SEHNR and FQNEAQ (reference sequence). V lost 2 bases, J lost 5 bases, and 12 bases lay in between. This CDR3 is CASSLSGASYGYTF. The CDR3 nucleotides read TGTGCCAGCAGCTTATCCGGCGCCTCGTATGGCTACACCTTC.

The chain couples TRBV15 to TRBJ1-3, with D unresolved. Trimming removed 2 bases at V and 4 bases at J, with 15 bases between. This CDR3 contains 16 residues. Per germline, CDR1 LNHNV and CDR2 YYDKDF (reference sequence). Here the CDR3 reads CATSRKWDMEGNTIYF. The DNA of the CDR3 is TGTGCCACCAGCAGAAAATGGGATATGGAAGGAAACACCATATATTTT.

This chain links TRBV20-1 with TRBJ2-5; weak D call: TRBD1 (7 bases). CDR3 length equals 15 residues. Trimming pared 2 bases from V and 0 bases from J, leaving 13 bases between. Germline-derived CDR1 and CDR2 are DFQATT and SNEGSKA (reference sequence). CDR3 in amino acids: CSARKTGRYQETQYF. The CDR3, as DNA: TGCAGTGCTAGAAAGACAGGGAGGTACCAAGAGACCCAGTACTTC.

This clonotype was counted only a few times. The genes are TRBV19 and TRBJ2-3; TRBD2 is a possible D gene (5 bases). CDR1 and CDR2 from the germline V gene are LNHDA and SQIVND (reference sequence). V lost 7 bases and J 0 bases, leaving 14 bases between the germline ends. The CDR3 consists of 15 residues. CDR3 amino acids: CASTRGSFSTDTQYF. Here the CDR3 DNA reads TGTGCCAGTACCCGGGGTTCGTTTAGCACAGATACGCAGTATTTT.

The rearrangement joins TRBV29-1 to TRBJ2-7; D may be TRBD2 (5 bases). V lost 2 bases, J lost 1 base, and 9 bases lay in between. The CDR3 runs to 13 residues. Germline V lookup: CDR1 SQVTM, CDR2 ANQGSEA. The CDR3 loop reads CSVENRDSYEQYF. In DNA, the CDR3 is TGCAGCGTTGAAAACCGGGATTCCTACGAGCAGTACTTC.

This clonotype was seen more than once but under ten times. The rearrangement links TRBV7-6 to TRBJ2-2; 10 bases are shared with TRBD2. The CDR3 is made up of 19 amino acids. After removal of 3 bases from V and 1 base from J, the junction contained 11 bases not matched to a gene. Germline lookup yields CDR1 SGHVS and CDR2 FNYEAQ. The CDR3 nucleotides read TGTGCCAGCAGCTTCGCGATAGCGGGGGGTCTAGAGAACACCGGGGAGCTGTTTTTT. Encoded protein: CASSFAIAGGLENTGELFF. Based on the CDR3 plus reference TRBV7-6 and TRBJ2-2, the full variable domain is GAGVSQSPRYKVTKRGQDVALRCDPISGHVSLYWYRQALGQGPEFLTYFNYEAQQDKSGLPNDRFSAERPEGSISTLTIQRTEQRDSAMYRCASSFAIAGGLENTGELFFGEGSRLTVL.

The chain is built from TRBV7-6 and TRBJ2-1; TRBD2 aligns across 8 bases. J lost 8 bases, V lost 5 bases, and 11 bases had no gene match. Per the germline V gene, CDR1 is SGHVS and CDR2 is FNYEAQ. The CDR3 is made up of 15 amino acids. The CDR3 here is CASSQLRGARDEQFF. Written as DNA, the CDR3 is TGTGCCAGCAGCCAACTGCGGGGGGCCAGGGATGAGCAGTTCTTC.

This clonotype was recorded only once. The rearrangement uses TRBV7-9 and TRBJ2-1; 9 bases line up with TRBD2. V shed 4 bases and J 8 bases; nucleotides not matched to a gene: 9. Germline values: CDR1 SEHNR, CDR2 FQNEAQ (reference sequence). The CDR3 covers 15 residues. CDR3 nucleotides: TGTGCCAGCAGCTCGCTAGCGGGGTCTTTCTATGAGCAGTTCTTC. It specifies CASSSLAGSFYEQFF. Looking up the rest from reference TRBV7-9 and TRBJ2-1 gives the full variable domain: DTGVSQNPRHKITKRGQNVTFRCDPISEHNRLYWYRQTLGQGPEFLTYFQNEAQLEKSRLLSDRFSAERPKGSFSTLEIQRTEQGDSAMYLCASSSLAGSFYEQFFGPGTRLTVL.

This clonotype came up many times. V is TRBV5-5 and J is TRBJ2-3; TRBD1 aligns across 7 bases. CDR3 size: 15 residues. The V gene end was trimmed by 3 bases and the J gene end by 4 bases; junction bases not matched to a gene: 8. Germline V lookup: CDR1 SGHKS, CDR2 YYEKEE (reference sequence). CDR3 region: CASSSAGGRADTQYF. The CDR3 DNA sequence: TGTGCCAGCAGCTCGGCAGGGGGTCGGGCAGATACGCAGTATTTT.

V usage is TRBV12-3 or TRBV12-4 and J usage is TRBJ2-6; 9 positions agree with TRBD1. The J segment lost 2 bases and the V segment lost 11 bases, leaving 10 bases of the junction unmatched. The CDR3 is 16 residues long. The CDR3 region is CAAATGGAAGANVLTF. CDR3 coding DNA: TGTGCCGCGGCCACAGGGGGCGCAGCTGGGGCCAACGTCCTGACTTTC.

The chain links TRBV7-8 to TRBJ2-1, with D possibly being TRBD1 (6 bases). From germline, CDR1 is SGHVS and CDR2 FQNEAQ. With 1 base removed from V and 3 bases from J, the gap between germline ends came to 13 bases. The CDR3 is 16 residues long. CDR3 DNA sequence: TGTGCCAGCAGCTTAGGAAGTCAGGGGCTCTACAATGAGCAGTTCTTC. Its protein product is CASSLGSQGLYNEQFF.

The chain is built from TRBV27 and TRBJ1-2; 7 bases agree with TRBD1. Trimming at V came to 6 bases and at J to 11 bases, leaving 15 bases not matched to a gene. CDR1 is MNHEY, CDR2 SMNVEV, per germline (reference sequence). The CDR3 length is 14 residues. The CDR3 is CASRFPGGGGIYTF. The CDR3 bases are TGTGCCAGCAGGTTCCCAGGGGGAGGAGGAATATACACCTTC.

The chain is built from TRBV5-6 and TRBJ2-7, with 8 positions matching TRBD1. Germline V gene sequence: CDR1 SGHDT, CDR2 YYEEEE. The ends lost 2 bases at V and 5 bases at J; junction bases unmatched: 3. The CDR3 loop spans 13 amino acids. CDR3 sequence reads: CASSLTDRDEQYV. Here the CDR3 DNA reads TGTGCCAGCAGCTTAACGGACAGGGACGAGCAGTACGTC.

The gene calls are TRBV7-3 and TRBJ2-1, with 10 positions matching TRBD1. The CDR3 extends over 15 amino acids. The germline CDR1 and CDR2 sequences are SGHTA and FQGTGA. The trim removed 5 bases at V and 2 bases at J, leaving 3 bases unmatched. The CDR3 loop is CASSVGQGPYNEQFF. The CDR3 DNA sequence: TGTGCCAGCAGCGTGGGACAGGGGCCCTACAATGAGCAGTTCTTC.